These 16 T cell receptor beta chains came from one sample sequenced in a study of T cell responses to AZD1222 COVID-19 vaccine. Clones were sequenced by immunoSEQ multiplex PCR, and TCRdb holds only the in-frame ones, with some missing. The table lists 84,000 or so clones, approximately 92% of them singletons. Sample: peripheral blood, taken on day 0 of AZD1222 vaccination. Every receptor here comes from an adult in good health.

The V and J genes are TRBV4-1 and TRBJ2-3; D gene unclear. This CDR3 is 13 amino acids long. Looked up from germline, CDR1 is MGHRA and CDR2 is YSYEKL. V was clipped by 1 base and J by 4 bases, with 6 bases between them. The CDR3 sequence: CASSQVKADTQYF. DNA for the CDR3: TGCGCCAGCAGCCAAGTAAAGGCAGATACGCAGTATTTT.

This clone was detected only a few times. The chain joins TRBV6-2 or TRBV6-3 to TRBJ2-1; 11 bases match TRBD1. The germline gives CDR1 MNHEY, CDR2 SVGEGT. After removal of 6 bases from V and 6 bases from J, the junction contained 4 bases not matched to a gene. CDR3 length: 14 residues. The DNA of the CDR3 is TGTGCCAGCAGCACCGGGACAGGGGGCAATGAGCAGTTCTTC. Its protein is CASSTGTGGNEQFF.

The V call is TRBV28, the J call TRBJ1-6; the match to TRBD1 covers 7 bases. The CDR3 has 14 amino acids. The germline V gene has CDR1 MDHEN and CDR2 SYDVKM. Trimming at V came to 6 bases and at J to 5 bases, leaving 4 bases not matched to a gene. CDR3: CASRPTGNNSPLHF. DNA for the CDR3: TGTGCCAGCAGACCGACAGGGAATAATTCACCCCTCCACTTT.

This chain links TRBV4-3 with TRBJ2-2; 12 bases are a match to TRBD1. Germline CDR1 is LGHNA and CDR2 is YSLEER. V trimming: 3 bases; J trimming: 4 bases; junction bases outside the gene matches: 6. The CDR3 contains 17 residues. The DNA for the CDR3 is TGCGCCAGCAGCCAGTATCCGGGACAGGGGGCCACCGGGGAGCTGTTTTTT. Encoded protein: CASSQYPGQGATGELFF.

The chain links TRBV7-3 to TRBJ2-1, with 13 positions matching TRBD2. V lost 5 bases, J lost 8 bases, and 18 bases stayed unmatched. The germline V gene encodes CDR1 SGHTA and CDR2 FQGTGA. CDR3 size: 19 residues. CDR3 amino acids: CASSHPGLAGPKATDEQFF. The CDR3 DNA reads TGTGCCAGCAGCCATCCGGGACTAGCGGGACCCAAGGCTACCGATGAGCAGTTCTTC.

The V gene is TRBV29-1, the J gene TRBJ2-1, with a tentative D call TRBD1 (5 bases). The CDR3 runs to 13 residues. Germline V gene sequence: CDR1 SQVTM, CDR2 ANQGSEA. V gave up 4 bases and J gave up 7 bases, with 14 bases separating them. The CDR3 nucleotides read TGCAGCGTTGGAATCAGGGCTGAGAATGAGCAGTTCTTC. It encodes CSVGIRAENEQFF.

The chain carries TRBV19 and TRBJ2-4; D could derive from TRBD1 or TRBD2 (7 bases each). This CDR3 is 14 amino acids long. The germline V gene encodes CDR1 LNHDA and CDR2 SQIVND (reference sequence). V lost 3 bases to trimming and J lost 7 bases, with 13 bases between them. Here the CDR3 reads CASSIQGGANIQYF. CDR3 coding DNA: TGTGCCAGTAGTATTCAGGGGGGGGCCAACATTCAGTACTTC.

The genes are TRBV30 and TRBJ2-5; D unresolved. The CDR3 consists of 12 residues. The V and J ends lost 4 bases and 7 bases respectively, with 13 bases between them. Germline lookup yields CDR1 GTSNPN and CDR2 SVGIG (reference sequence). Here the CDR3 reads CAWTSQFGTQYF. CDR3 DNA: TGTGCCTGGACTTCGCAGTTTGGGACCCAGTACTTC.

The chain joins TRBV19 to TRBJ2-5, with a tentative D call TRBD2 (6 bases). Trimming shortened V by 4 bases and J by 5 bases, and 14 bases separated the two germline ends. CDR1 LNHDA and CDR2 SQIVND come from the germline V gene (reference sequence). The CDR3 runs to 14 residues. CDR3 DNA sequence: TGTGCCAGTAGTAAAGCGGGCGAGATTGAGACCCAGTACTTC. Its protein is CASSKAGEIETQYF. Complete variable domain (other parts from reference TRBV19 and TRBJ2-5): DGGITQSPKYLFRKEGQNVTLSCEQNLNHDAMYWYRQDPGQGLRLIYYSQIVNDFQKGDIAEGYSVSREKKESFPLTVTSAQKNPTAFYLCASSKAGEIETQYFGPGTRLLVL.

This chain connects TRBV28 to TRBJ1-6; no reliable D call. Per the germline V gene, CDR1 is MDHEN and CDR2 is SYDVKM. This CDR3 is 14 amino acids long. The ends were cut back, 2 bases at V and 7 bases at J, with 9 bases in the middle. CDR3 residues: CASSLVGGNSPLHF. CDR3 nucleotide sequence: TGTGCCAGCAGTTTAGTAGGAGGAAATTCACCCCTCCACTTT.

In this sample, this clone turned up a few times. V gene TRBV19 combines with J gene TRBJ2-7; tentative D call: TRBD2 (6 bases). The V end lost 3 bases, the J end lost 6 bases, and 24 bases lay between the germline ends. The CDR3 covers 17 residues. The V gene's germline CDR1 is LNHDA and CDR2 SQIVND (reference sequence). Here the CDR3 reads CASSMDGGSHQRGEQYF. CDR3 nucleotide sequence: TGTGCCAGTAGTATGGACGGGGGAAGTCACCAACGGGGCGAGCAGTACTTC.

This chain links TRBV5-5 with TRBJ2-1; the D is unclear. CDR3 length: 15 amino acids. V lost 0 bases and J 2 bases, leaving 9 bases between the germline ends. Germline V CDR1 and CDR2: SGHKS, YYEKEE (reference sequence). CDR3: CASSLEGYPYNEQFF. CDR3 DNA sequence: TGTGCCAGCAGCTTGGAGGGCTACCCCTACAATGAGCAGTTCTTC.

This clone has only a few counts. The chain combines TRBV7-2 with TRBJ2-1; D might be TRBD1 (6 bases). Germline V gives CDR1 SGHTA, CDR2 FQGNSA. The ends were cut back, 3 bases at V and 5 bases at J, with 8 bases in the middle. The CDR3 is 13 amino acids. The CDR3 nucleotides read TGTGCCAGCAGCTTCGGACAGAACAATGAGCAGTTCTTC. Its translation: CASSFGQNNEQFF.

V usage is TRBV5-1 and J usage is TRBJ1-1; D remains ambiguous. The V gene's germline CDR1 is SGHRS and CDR2 YFSETQ. Between the trimmed V and J ends, which lost 3 bases and 3 bases, there was a span of 9 bases. This CDR3 region has 13 residues. CDR3 residues: CASSSTADTEAFF. The CDR3 DNA sequence: TGCGCCAGCAGCTCGACGGCGGACACTGAAGCTTTCTTT.

Concerning this clone itself: It is unclear where the CDR3 begins or ends on the DNA, so no DNA is shown, and the CDR3 is as TCRdb lists it. The chain joins TRBV30 to TRBJ2-1; the D call of TRBD2 is as the table states it, not checked on the DNA. Germline values: CDR1 GTSNPN, CDR2 SVGIG (reference sequence). Including both end residues, the CDR3 is 15 amino acids long. CDR3 sequence: CAWSLGMGGYNEQFF.

The gene calls are TRBV5-5 and TRBJ1-1, with D unresolved. The ends were cut back, 0 bases at V and 6 bases at J, with 12 bases in the middle. This CDR3 contains 14 residues. Germline lookup yields CDR1 SGHKS and CDR2 YYEKEE (reference sequence). CDR3 in amino acids: CASSLDPLGAEAFF. The DNA of the CDR3 is TGTGCCAGCAGCTTGGATCCACTTGGGGCTGAAGCTTTCTTT.